The 25 T cell receptor beta chains below come from one sample, sequenced in a study of Tregs in tolerant kidney transplant recipients. Related graft donors supplied nonmyeloablative bone marrow transplants, and mixed chimerism was transient. The data were produced by immunoSEQ multiplex PCR, yet TCRdb's version contains in-frame clones alone and is incomplete. Here the sample table reports 25,000 or so clones. Sequenced here: CD4+ T cells from blood (PBMCs), sampled 6 months after the transplant. These receptors were taken from a human patient who received a combined kidney and bone marrow transplant. The graft donor may account for some of the T cells.

Concerning this clone itself: With the read ending 3 residues before the CDR3 end, the germline J gene is used to fill in that end. The rearrangement links TRBV11-2 to TRBJ2-3, with 7 bases matching TRBD2. The CDR3 runs 15 residues. The V gene's germline CDR1 is SGHAT and CDR2 FQNNGV. The V and J ends lost 5 bases and 2 bases, in that order; junction bases with no gene match: 7. Here the CDR3 reads CASSPSGEYTDTQYF. The CDR3 DNA, read in part, is TGTGCCAGCAGCCCCAGCGGGGAATACACAGATACG. The variable domain in full, completed from reference TRBV11-2 and TRBJ2-3, reads EAGVAQSPRYKIIEKRQSVAFWCNPISGHATLYWYQQILGQGPKLLIQFQNNGVVDDSQLPKDRFSAERLKGVDSTLKIQPAKLEDSAVYLCASSPSGEYTDTQYFGPGTRLTVL.

Comment on this clone: Read sequence stops 3 residues before the CDR3 end, and the germline J gene provides the missing end. The chain recombines TRBV14 with TRBJ2-7; D might be TRBD2 (5 bases). The germline gives CDR1 SGHDN, CDR2 FVKESK. This CDR3 spans 15 amino acids. The germline V and J ends were trimmed by 4 bases and 0 bases, with 13 bases remaining between them. The covered CDR3 bases are TGTGCCAGCAGCCCACAGCGGTGGAGCTCCTACGAG. Its translation: CASSPQRWSSYE. The whole CDR3 protein reads CASSPQRWSSYEQYF.

Notes on this clone: The missing CDR3 end, 3 residues past where the read stops, is filled in from the germline J gene. V gene TRBV20-1 combines with J gene TRBJ2-5; tentatively, D is TRBD1 (5 bases). Germline values: CDR1 DFQATT, CDR2 SNEGSKA (reference sequence). Trimming removed 1 base at V and 1 base at J, with 10 bases between. CDR3 length: 14 residues. The CDR3 DNA, read in part, is TGCAGTGCTAGAGGGGGCAGGATCCAAGAGACC. Translated: CSARGGRIQET. In full, the CDR3 is CSARGGRIQETQYF.

As regards this clone: The CDR3 extends 3 residues past the end of the read, so its final part is completed from the germline J gene. The chain joins TRBV20-1 to TRBJ1-5, with D uncertain. The V gene's germline CDR1 is DFQATT and CDR2 SNEGSKA (reference sequence). This CDR3 is built from 15 residues. V was shortened by 4 bases and J by 2 bases, with 15 bases between the two germline ends. Incomplete CDR3 DNA: TGCAGTGCTATTTTCCCGGGGAGAGGCAATCAGCCC. Protein product: CSAIFPGRGNQP. The whole CDR3 is CSAIFPGRGNQPQHF.

By frequency, this clone is medium-sized. The CDR3 is cut off 3 residues early in the read; its end comes from the germline J gene. The chain uses TRBV7-2 and TRBJ2-1; 10 bases line up with TRBD2. The V gene's germline CDR1 is SGHTA and CDR2 FQGNSA. The CDR3 length is 15 residues. The V gene end was trimmed by 5 bases and the J gene end by 3 bases; junction bases not matched to a gene: 4. The sequenced CDR3 bases are TGTGCCAGCAGCCGACTAGCGGGCAACTACAATGAG. Its translation is CASSRLAGNYNE. The complete CDR3 protein is CASSRLAGNYNEQFF. Filled out from reference TRBV7-2 and TRBJ2-1, the complete variable domain reads GAGVSQSPSNKVTEKGKDVELRCDPISGHTALYWYRQSLGQGLEFLIYFQGNSAPDKSGLPSDRFSAERTGGSVSTLTIQRTQQEDSAVYLCASSRLAGNYNEQFFGPGTRLTVL.

Note on this clone: The CDR3 end is not reached by the read, which stops 3 residues before it; the germline J gene fills it in. This rearrangement joins TRBV7-8 to TRBJ2-7; 12 positions match TRBD2. V shed 4 bases and J 0 bases; nucleotides not matched to a gene: 10. This CDR3 has 18 residues. Germline V gene lookup returns CDR1 SGHVS and CDR2 FQNEAQ. The CDR3 region is CASSSRRLLAGGSYEQYF. The DNA read from the CDR3 is TGTGCCAGCAGCTCGCGCCGCCTACTAGCGGGGGGCTCCTACGAG.

With regard to this clone: The read finishes 3 residues shy of the CDR3 end, and the germline J gene is used to complete it. The chain employs TRBV20-1 and TRBJ2-5; 9 bases are shared with TRBD1. Germline V gene data show CDR1 as DFQATT and CDR2 as SNEGSKA (reference sequence). The CDR3 sequence is 15 residues long. The V segment lost 0 bases and the J segment 3 bases; nucleotides outside the gene matches: 5. CDR3 bases read: TGCAGTGCTAGAGATCCGACAGGGGGGGAAGAGACC. Translated: CSARDPTGGEET. In full, the CDR3 reads CSARDPTGGEETQYF.

Concerning this clone: From the germline J gene comes the end of the CDR3, since the read stops 3 residues before it. The rearrangement joins TRBV7-2 to TRBJ2-7, with a weak D call TRBD2 (6 bases). The CDR3 is 15 residues long. The V gene lost 0 bases and the J gene lost 3 bases, with 12 bases spanning the gap. Looked up from germline, CDR1 is SGHTA and CDR2 is FQGNSA. The DNA read from the CDR3 is TGTGCCAGCAGCTTAGCGAGGCGGGGATACTACGAG. The encoded protein is CASSLARRGYYE. The full-length CDR3 reads as CASSLARRGYYEQYF.

A remark on this clone: The observed sequence ends 3 residues before the CDR3 terminus, with the missing tail filled in from the germline J gene. This sequence joins TRBV7-9 and TRBJ1-1; D possibly corresponds to TRBD1 (5 bases). The CDR3 is 14 amino acids. Looked up from germline, CDR1 is SEHNR and CDR2 is FQNEAQ (reference sequence). The CDR3: CASSLLMGGEPAFF. Partial CDR3 DNA: TGTGCCAGCAGTTTGTTAATGGGGGGGGAGCCG.

With respect to this clone: From the germline J gene comes the end of the CDR3, since the read stops 3 residues before it. The chain employs TRBV2 and TRBJ2-2; TRBD1 matches 7 bases. After removal of 6 bases from V and 0 bases from J, the junction contained 1 base not matched to a gene. Germline V CDR1 and CDR2: SNHLY, FYNNEI. The CDR3 spans 14 residues. The CDR3 bases that were read are TGTGCCAGCAGCGGACAGGCGAACACCGGGGAG. It specifies CASSGQANTGE. The complete CDR3 sequence is CASSGQANTGELFF.

The sequenced CDR3 bases are TGCAGTGCTAGACCCTCTGATACG. This sequence encodes CSARPSDT. In full, the CDR3 is CSARPSDTQYF. The chain links TRBV20-1 to TRBJ2-3, with D unclear. The read ends 3 residues shy of where the CDR3 ends; the end is completed using the germline J gene. Deletions cut 2 bases from V and 6 bases from J, with 6 bases between. The CDR3 is 11 residues long. Germline lookup yields CDR1 DFQATT and CDR2 SNEGSKA (reference sequence).

CDR3 sequence reads: CASNPTPGDNQPQHF. Incomplete CDR3 DNA: TGTGCCAGCAACCCCACCCCAGGGGACAATCAGCCC. The rearrangement uses TRBV2 and TRBJ1-5, with D possibly matching TRBD1 (6 bases). Sequencing ends 3 residues short of the CDR3 end; the germline J gene provides the rest. V lost 7 bases and J lost 3, with 16 bases in between. Germline V lookup: CDR1 SNHLY, CDR2 FYNNEI. The CDR3 spans 15 residues. The full variable domain, rest sourced from reference TRBV2 and TRBJ1-5, is EPEVTQTPSHQVTQMGQEVILRCVPISNHLYFYWYRQILGQKVEFLVSFYNNEISEKSEIFDDQFSVERPDGSNFTLKIRSTKLEDSAMYFCASNPTPGDNQPQHFGDGTRLSIL.

To note about this clone: The read finishes 3 residues shy of the CDR3 end, and the germline J gene is used to complete it. The chain carries TRBV11-2 and TRBJ2-7, with 7 bases fitting TRBD2. The CDR3 sequence is 14 residues long. Germline CDR1 SGHAT, CDR2 FQNNGV. Losses at the gene ends were 9 bases for V and 6 bases for J; bases not matched to a gene: 14. This chain's CDR3 is CASRLGTILGEQYF. The sequenced part of the CDR3 DNA is TGTGCCAGTCGACTCGGGACTATACTAGGCGAG.

Comments on this clone: The read falls 3 residues short of the CDR3 end, and the missing part is taken from the germline J gene. This chain joins TRBV5-1 and TRBJ1-1; 7 bases are a match to TRBD1. J was trimmed by 0 bases and V by 1 base; bases with no gene match: 6. This CDR3 has 16 residues. Germline V gene data show CDR1 as SGHRS and CDR2 as YFSETQ. The CDR3 here is CASSLSPGQLNTEAFF. The CDR3 DNA, read in part, is TGCGCCAGCAGCTTGTCCCCGGGACAGTTGAACACTGAA.

With regard to this clone: The missing CDR3 end, 3 residues past where the read stops, is filled in from the germline J gene. The genes are TRBV18 and TRBJ1-1, with D possibly matching TRBD1 (5 bases). The length of the CDR3 is 13 residues. The ends were cut back, 6 bases at V and 0 bases at J, with 8 bases in the middle. Germline V gene data show CDR1 as KGHSH and CDR2 as LQKENI. CDR3 DNA (partial): TGTGCCAGCTCCGGGGGATTGAACACTGAA. Encoded protein: CASSGGLNTE. The entire CDR3 protein reads CASSGGLNTEAFF.

Points on this clone: Read data end 3 residues before the CDR3 end; the end is taken from the germline J gene. This sequence joins TRBV7-9 and TRBJ1-3, with no clear D. This CDR3 is built from 15 residues. V lost 3 bases and J 4 bases, leaving 13 bases between the germline ends. Germline CDR1 reads SEHNR; CDR2 reads FQNEAQ (reference sequence). The sequenced CDR3 bases are TGTGCCAGCAGCTTGGGCGAGAAGGGCGGAAACACC. This gives the protein CASSLGEKGGNT. The full CDR3 sequence reads CASSLGEKGGNTIYF.

As concerns this clone: The CDR3 is cut off 3 residues early in the read; its end comes from the germline J gene. The chain has TRBV20-1 and TRBJ2-7; 10 positions match TRBD1. Germline CDR1 reads DFQATT; CDR2 reads SNEGSKA (reference sequence). CDR3 size: 16 residues. The trim removed 6 bases at V and 2 bases at J, leaving 13 bases unmatched. Partial CDR3 DNA: TGCAGTGCACGACGACAGGGGGCGCTTCCAACCTACGAG. It is translated as CSARRQGALPTYE. The whole CDR3 sequence reads CSARRQGALPTYEQYF.

As concerns this clone: The read is 3 residues too short to cover the CDR3 end, so that end is filled in from the germline J gene. The V gene is TRBV2, the J gene TRBJ1-5; a weak D match, TRBD1 (6 bases). The V gene lost 7 bases and the J gene lost 0 bases, with 7 bases spanning the gap. Germline V lookup: CDR1 SNHLY, CDR2 FYNNEI. CDR3 length equals 13 residues. The CDR3 bases that were read are TGTGCCAGCAAACAGGGTAGCAATCAGCCC. Amino acid sequence: CASKQGSNQP. The complete CDR3 sequence is CASKQGSNQPQHF.

A word on this clone: The missing CDR3 end, 3 residues past where the read stops, is filled in from the germline J gene. V and J are TRBV18 and TRBJ1-4, with D perhaps TRBD1 (5 bases). CDR3 length equals 16 residues. Germline lookup yields CDR1 KGHSH and CDR2 LQKENI. Trimming took off 0 bases at V and 7 bases at J, with 15 bases between the two ends. CDR3 region: CASSPPVRGGSEKLFF. The covered CDR3 bases are TGTGCCAGCTCACCACCGGTGAGGGGAGGTAGTGAAAAA.

Comments on this clone: The sequence runs out 3 residues before the end of the CDR3; the remainder is reconstructed from the germline J gene. This chain joins TRBV11-2 and TRBJ2-3; D call uncertain. Trimming left V 5 bases short and J 0 bases short, with 9 bases between. The CDR3 loop spans 14 amino acids. The germline V gene has CDR1 SGHAT and CDR2 FQNNGV. CDR3 bases read: TGTGCCAGCAGCCCCGCGGCGAGCACAGATACG. Amino acids: CASSPAASTDT. The whole CDR3 is CASSPAASTDTQYF.

Considering frequency, this clone is medium-sized. With the read ending 3 residues before the CDR3 end, the germline J gene is used to fill in that end. The rearrangement joins TRBV14 to TRBJ1-2; D is undetermined. Trimming took 0 bases from V and 7 from J, leaving 9 bases between them. The CDR3 sequence is 13 residues long. Per germline, CDR1 SGHDN and CDR2 FVKESK. CDR3 protein: CASSQDTGFGYTF. The sequenced part of the CDR3 DNA is TGTGCCAGCAGCCAAGATACGGGGTTTGGC.

Concerning this clone itself: Read sequence stops 3 residues before the CDR3 end, and the germline J gene provides the missing end. V is TRBV19 and J is TRBJ1-4, with D maybe TRBD1 (6 bases). The V and J ends lost 4 bases and 10 bases respectively, with 16 bases between them. CDR1 and CDR2 (germline): LNHDA, SQIVND (reference sequence). CDR3 size: 14 residues. CDR3 region: CASSTGVGDGKLFF. Partial CDR3 DNA: TGTGCCAGTAGTACAGGGGTCGGAGATGGAAAA. The complete variable domain, with remaining parts taken from reference TRBV19 and TRBJ1-4, reads DGGITQSPKYLFRKEGQNVTLSCEQNLNHDAMYWYRQDPGQGLRLIYYSQIVNDFQKGDIAEGYSVSREKKESFPLTVTSAQKNPTAFYLCASSTGVGDGKLFFGSGTQLSVL.

On this clone: The observed sequence ends 3 residues before the CDR3 terminus, with the missing tail filled in from the germline J gene. This CDR3 is also generated by other DNA sequences in the sample. The chain is built from TRBV7-6 and TRBJ2-3; TRBD2 matches 11 bases. The CDR3 contains 16 residues. Germline V CDR1 and CDR2: SGHVS, FNYEAQ. The J segment lost 5 bases and the V segment lost 1 base, leaving 5 bases of the junction unmatched. This chain's CDR3 is CASSLGFTSGGDTQYF. The sequenced CDR3 bases are TGTGCCAGCAGCTTAGGGTTTACTAGCGGGGGAGATACG.

This clone is identified as medium-sized from frequency. Read coverage stops 3 residues before the CDR3 terminus; the germline J gene supplies the remainder. The chain combines TRBV7-6 with TRBJ2-3, with a weak D call TRBD1 (5 bases). The germline V and J ends were trimmed by 0 bases and 4 bases, with 5 bases remaining between them. The CDR3 has 13 amino acids. Germline V gives CDR1 SGHVS, CDR2 FNYEAQ. CDR3 loop: CASSLATADTQYF. The sequenced CDR3 bases are TGTGCCAGCAGCTTAGCGACAGCAGATACG.

About this clone: The CDR3 end falls 3 residues outside the read, so it is completed with the germline J gene. The rearrangement links TRBV6-2 or TRBV6-3 to TRBJ2-3; D might be TRBD1 (5 bases). Trimming removed 2 bases from V and 1 base from J, with 13 bases in between. Germline lookup yields CDR1 MNHEY and CDR2 SVGEGT. This CDR3 has 16 residues. The sequenced part of the CDR3 DNA is TGTGCCAGCAGTTACCCTAAGGGGCTTCGCACAGATACG. Amino acid sequence: CASSYPKGLRTDT. The full CDR3 protein is CASSYPKGLRTDTQYF.